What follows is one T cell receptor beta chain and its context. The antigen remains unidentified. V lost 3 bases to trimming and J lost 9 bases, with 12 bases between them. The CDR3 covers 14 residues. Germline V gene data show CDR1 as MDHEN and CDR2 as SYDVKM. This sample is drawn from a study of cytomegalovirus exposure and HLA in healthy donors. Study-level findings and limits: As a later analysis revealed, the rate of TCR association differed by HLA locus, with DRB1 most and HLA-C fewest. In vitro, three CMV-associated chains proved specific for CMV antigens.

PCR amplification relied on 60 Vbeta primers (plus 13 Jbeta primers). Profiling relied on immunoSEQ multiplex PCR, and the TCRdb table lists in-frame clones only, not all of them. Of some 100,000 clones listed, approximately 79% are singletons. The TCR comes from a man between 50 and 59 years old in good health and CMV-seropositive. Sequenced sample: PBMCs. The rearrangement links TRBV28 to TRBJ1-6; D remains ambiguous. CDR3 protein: CASSFGSRGSPLHF. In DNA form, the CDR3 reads TGTGCCAGCAGTTTCGGAAGCCGGGGTTCACCCCTCCACTTT.